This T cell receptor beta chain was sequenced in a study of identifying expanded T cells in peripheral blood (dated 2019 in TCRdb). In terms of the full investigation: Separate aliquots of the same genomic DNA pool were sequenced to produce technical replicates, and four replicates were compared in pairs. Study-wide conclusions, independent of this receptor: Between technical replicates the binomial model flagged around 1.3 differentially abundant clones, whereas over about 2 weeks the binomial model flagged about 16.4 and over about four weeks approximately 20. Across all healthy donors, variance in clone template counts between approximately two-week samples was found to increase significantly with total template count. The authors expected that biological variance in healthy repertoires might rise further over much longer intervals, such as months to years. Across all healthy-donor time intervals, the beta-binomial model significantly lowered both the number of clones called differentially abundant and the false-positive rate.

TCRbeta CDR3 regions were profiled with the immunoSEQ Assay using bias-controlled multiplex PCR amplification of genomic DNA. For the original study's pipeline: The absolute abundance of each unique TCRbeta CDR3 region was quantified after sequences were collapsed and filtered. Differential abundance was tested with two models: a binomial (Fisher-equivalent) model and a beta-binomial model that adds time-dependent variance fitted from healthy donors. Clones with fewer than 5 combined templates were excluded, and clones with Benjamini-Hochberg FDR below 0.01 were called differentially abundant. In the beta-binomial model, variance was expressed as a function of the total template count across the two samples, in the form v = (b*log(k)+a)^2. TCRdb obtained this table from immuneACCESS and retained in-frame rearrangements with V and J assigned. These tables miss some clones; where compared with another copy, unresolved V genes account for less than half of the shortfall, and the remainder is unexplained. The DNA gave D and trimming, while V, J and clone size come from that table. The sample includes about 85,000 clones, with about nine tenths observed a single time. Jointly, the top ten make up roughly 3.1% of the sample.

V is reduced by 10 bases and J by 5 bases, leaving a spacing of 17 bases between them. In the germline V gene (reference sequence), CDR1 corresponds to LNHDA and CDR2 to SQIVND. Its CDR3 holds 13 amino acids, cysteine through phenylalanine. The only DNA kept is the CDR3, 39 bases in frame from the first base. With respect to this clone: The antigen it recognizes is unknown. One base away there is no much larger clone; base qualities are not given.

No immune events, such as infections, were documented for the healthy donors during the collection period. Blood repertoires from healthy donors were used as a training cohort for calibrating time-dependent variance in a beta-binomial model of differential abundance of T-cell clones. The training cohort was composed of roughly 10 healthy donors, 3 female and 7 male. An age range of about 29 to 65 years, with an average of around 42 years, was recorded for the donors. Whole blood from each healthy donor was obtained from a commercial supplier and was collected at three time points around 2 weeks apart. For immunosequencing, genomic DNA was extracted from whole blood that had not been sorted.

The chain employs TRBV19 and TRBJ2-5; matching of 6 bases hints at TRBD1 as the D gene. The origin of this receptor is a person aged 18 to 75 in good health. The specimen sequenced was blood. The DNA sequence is TGTGCCACCCGAGGGTGGGGGCGTGAGACCCAGTACTTC. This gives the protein CATRGWGRETQYF.